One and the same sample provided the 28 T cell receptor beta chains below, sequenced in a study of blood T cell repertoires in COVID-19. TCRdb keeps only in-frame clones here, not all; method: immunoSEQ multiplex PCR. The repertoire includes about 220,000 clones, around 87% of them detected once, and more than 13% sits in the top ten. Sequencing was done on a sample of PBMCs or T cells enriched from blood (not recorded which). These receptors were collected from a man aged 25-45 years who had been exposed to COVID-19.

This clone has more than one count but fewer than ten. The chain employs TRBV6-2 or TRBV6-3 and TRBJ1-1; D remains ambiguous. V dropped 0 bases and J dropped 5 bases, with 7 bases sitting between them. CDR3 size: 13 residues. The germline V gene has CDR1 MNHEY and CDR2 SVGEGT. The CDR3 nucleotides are TGTGCCAGCAGTTACTCTCGGGAAACTGAAGCTTTCTTT. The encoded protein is CASSYSRETEAFF.

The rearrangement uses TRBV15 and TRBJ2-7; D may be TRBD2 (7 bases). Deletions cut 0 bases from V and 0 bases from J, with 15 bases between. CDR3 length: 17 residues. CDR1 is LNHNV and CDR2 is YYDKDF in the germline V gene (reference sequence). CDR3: CATSRDSGGIFSYEQYF. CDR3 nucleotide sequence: TGTGCCACCAGCAGAGATTCGGGGGGCATTTTCTCCTACGAGCAGTACTTC.

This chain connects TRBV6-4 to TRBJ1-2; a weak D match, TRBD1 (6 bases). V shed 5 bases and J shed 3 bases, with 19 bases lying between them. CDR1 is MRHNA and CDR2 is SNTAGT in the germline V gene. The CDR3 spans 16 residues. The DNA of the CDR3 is TGTGCCAGCAGTCCCTCGGGCAGGGGAGAATACTATGGCTACACCTTC. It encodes CASSPSGRGEYYGYTF.

The CDR3 protein is CASSESRGIIANEKLFF. CDR3 sequence (DNA): TGCGCCAGCAGTGAGAGCAGGGGAATAATAGCTAATGAAAAACTGTTTTTT. The J gene is TRBJ1-4, the V gene TRBV10-2, with a weak D call TRBD1 (6 bases). The CDR3 covers 17 residues. V dropped 2 bases and J dropped 3 bases, with 16 bases sitting between them. Germline V CDR1 and CDR2: WSHSY, SAAADI.

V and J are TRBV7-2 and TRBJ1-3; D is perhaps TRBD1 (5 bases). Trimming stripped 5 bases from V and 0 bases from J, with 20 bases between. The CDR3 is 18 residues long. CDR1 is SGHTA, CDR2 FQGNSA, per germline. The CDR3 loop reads CASSPRGPDLISGNTIYF. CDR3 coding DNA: TGTGCCAGCAGCCCGCGGGGACCAGACTTAATCTCTGGAAACACCATATATTTT.

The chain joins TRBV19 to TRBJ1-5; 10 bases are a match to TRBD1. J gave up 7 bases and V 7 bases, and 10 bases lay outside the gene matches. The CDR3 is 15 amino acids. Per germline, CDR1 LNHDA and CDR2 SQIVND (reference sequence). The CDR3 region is CASTSTGGVWQPQHF. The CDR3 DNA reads TGTGCCAGTACCTCGACAGGGGGCGTTTGGCAGCCCCAGCATTTT.

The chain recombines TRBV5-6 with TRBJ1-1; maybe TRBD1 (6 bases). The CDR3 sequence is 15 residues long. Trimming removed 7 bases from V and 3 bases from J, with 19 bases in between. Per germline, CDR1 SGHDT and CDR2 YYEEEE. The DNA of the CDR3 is TGTGCCAGCGCCTTTGGAGCAGGGGTGGACACTGAAGCTTTCTTT. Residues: CASAFGAGVDTEAFF.

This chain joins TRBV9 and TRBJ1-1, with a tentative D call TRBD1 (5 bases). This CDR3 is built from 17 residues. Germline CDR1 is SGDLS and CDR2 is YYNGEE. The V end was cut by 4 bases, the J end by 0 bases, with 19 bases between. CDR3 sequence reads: CASSRGTNAPMNTEAFF. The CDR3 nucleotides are TGTGCCAGCAGCAGGGGCACAAACGCCCCTATGAACACTGAAGCTTTCTTT.

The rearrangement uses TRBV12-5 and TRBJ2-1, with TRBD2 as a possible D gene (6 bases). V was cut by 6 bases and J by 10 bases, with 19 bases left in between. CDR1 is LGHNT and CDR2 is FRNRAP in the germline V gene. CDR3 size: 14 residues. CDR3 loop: CASGGGSSMGEQFF. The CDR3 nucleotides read TGTGCTAGTGGGGGGGGAAGTTCGATGGGAGAGCAGTTCTTC. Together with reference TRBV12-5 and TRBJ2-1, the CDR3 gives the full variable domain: DARVTQTPRHKVTEMGQEVTMRCQPILGHNTVFWYRQTMMQGLELLAYFRNRAPLDDSGMPKDRFSAEMPDATLATLKIQPSEPRDSAVYFCASGGGSSMGEQFFGPGTRLTVL.

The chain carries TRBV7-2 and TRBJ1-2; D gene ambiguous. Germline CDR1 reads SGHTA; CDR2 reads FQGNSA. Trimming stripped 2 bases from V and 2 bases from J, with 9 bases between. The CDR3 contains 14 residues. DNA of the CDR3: TGTGCCAGCAGCTTATTTGGCTTGAACTATGGCTACACCTTC. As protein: CASSLFGLNYGYTF.

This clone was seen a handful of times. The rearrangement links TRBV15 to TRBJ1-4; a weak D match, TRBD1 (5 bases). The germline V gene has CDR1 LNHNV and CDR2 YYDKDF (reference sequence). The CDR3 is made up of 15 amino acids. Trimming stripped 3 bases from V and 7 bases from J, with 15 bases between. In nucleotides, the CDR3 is TGTGCCACCAGCAGGGCCCAGGGTCTAGGTGAAAAACTGTTTTTT. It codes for CATSRAQGLGEKLFF.

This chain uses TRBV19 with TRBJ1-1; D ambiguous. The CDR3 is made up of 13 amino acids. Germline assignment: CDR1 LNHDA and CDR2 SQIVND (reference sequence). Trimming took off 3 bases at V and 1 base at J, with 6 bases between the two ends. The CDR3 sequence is CASSIMRNTEAFF. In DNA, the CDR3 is TGTGCCAGTAGTATCATGAGGAACACTGAAGCTTTCTTT.

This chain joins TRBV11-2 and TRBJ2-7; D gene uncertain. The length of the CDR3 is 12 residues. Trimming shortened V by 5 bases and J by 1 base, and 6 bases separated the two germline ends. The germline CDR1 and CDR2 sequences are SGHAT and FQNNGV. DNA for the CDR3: TGTGCCAGCAGCCCCCAGTCCTACGAGCAGTACTTC. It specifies CASSPQSYEQYF.

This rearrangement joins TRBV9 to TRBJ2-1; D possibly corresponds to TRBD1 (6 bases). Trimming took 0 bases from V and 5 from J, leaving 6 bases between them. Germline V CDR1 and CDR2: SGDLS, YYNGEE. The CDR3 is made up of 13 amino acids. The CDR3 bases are TGTGCCAGCAGCGTAGGGACAGACAATGAGCAGTTCTTC. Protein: CASSVGTDNEQFF.

CDR3 sequence (DNA): TGTGCCAGCTCACCACGAAGTCCCGGGACAGGGGGAGGCCTTGAAGCTTTCTTT. Translated, it gives CASSPRSPGTGGGLEAFF. V and J are TRBV18 and TRBJ1-1, with 11 bases matching TRBD1. This CDR3 has 18 residues. J gave up 7 bases and V 1 base, and 14 bases lay outside the gene matches. Germline-derived CDR1 and CDR2 are KGHSH and LQKENI.

The CDR3 loop is CASSYNPGGGAYEQFF. The CDR3 region has the DNA TGCGCCAGCAGCTATAACCCGGGCGGGGGGGCCTACGAGCAGTTCTTC. The chain carries TRBV5-1 and TRBJ2-1; 9 bases match TRBD2. In germline, CDR1 is SGHRS, CDR2 YFSETQ. V lost 3 bases, J lost 10 bases, and 14 bases stayed unmatched. The CDR3 has 16 residues. The variable domain in full, completed from reference TRBV5-1 and TRBJ2-1, reads KAGVTQTPRYLIKTRGQQVTLSCSPISGHRSVSWYQQTPGQGLQFLFEYFSETQRNKGNFPGRFSGRQFSNSRSEMNVSTLELGDSALYLCASSYNPGGGAYEQFFGPGTRLTVL.

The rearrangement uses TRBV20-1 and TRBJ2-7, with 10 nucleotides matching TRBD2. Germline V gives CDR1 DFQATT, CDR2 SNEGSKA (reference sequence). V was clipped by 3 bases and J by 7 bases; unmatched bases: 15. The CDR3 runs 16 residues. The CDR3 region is CSASPSGGALLGEQYF. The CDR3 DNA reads TGCAGTGCTAGTCCGAGCGGGGGGGCCCTCTTGGGTGAGCAGTACTTC.

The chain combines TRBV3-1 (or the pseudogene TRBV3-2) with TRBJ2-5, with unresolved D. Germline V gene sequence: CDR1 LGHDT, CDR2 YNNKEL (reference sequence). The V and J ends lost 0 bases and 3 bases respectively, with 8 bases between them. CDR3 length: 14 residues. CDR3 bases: TGTGCCAGCAGCCAAGATCCAGAGGAAGAGACCCAGTACTTC. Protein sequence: CASSQDPEEETQYF.

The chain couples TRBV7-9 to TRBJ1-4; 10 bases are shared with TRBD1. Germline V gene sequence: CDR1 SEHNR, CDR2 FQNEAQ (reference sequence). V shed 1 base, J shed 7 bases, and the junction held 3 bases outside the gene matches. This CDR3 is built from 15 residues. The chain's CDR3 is CASSLVGTGVEKLFF. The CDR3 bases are TGTGCCAGCAGCTTAGTAGGGACAGGGGTTGAAAAACTGTTTTTT.

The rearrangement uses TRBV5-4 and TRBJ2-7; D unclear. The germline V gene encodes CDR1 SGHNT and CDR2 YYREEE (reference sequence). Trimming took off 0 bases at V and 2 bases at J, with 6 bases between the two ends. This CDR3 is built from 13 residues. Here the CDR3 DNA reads TGTGCCAGCAGCTTGGAACCAGCCTACGAGCAGTACTTC. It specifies CASSLEPAYEQYF.

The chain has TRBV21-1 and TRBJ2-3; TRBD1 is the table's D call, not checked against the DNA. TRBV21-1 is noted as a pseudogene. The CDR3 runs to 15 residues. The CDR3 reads CASSKMAGITDTQYF. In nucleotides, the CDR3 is TGTGCCAGCAGCAAGATGGCAGGAATCACAGATACGCAGTATTTT.

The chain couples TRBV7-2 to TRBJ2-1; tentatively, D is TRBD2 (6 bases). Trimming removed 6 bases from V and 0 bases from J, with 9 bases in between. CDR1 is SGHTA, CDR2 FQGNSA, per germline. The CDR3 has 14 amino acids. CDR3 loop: CASRGGSSYNEQFF. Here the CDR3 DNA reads TGTGCCAGCAGGGGGGGTAGCTCCTACAATGAGCAGTTCTTC. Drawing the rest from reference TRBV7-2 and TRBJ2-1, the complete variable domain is GAGVSQSPSNKVTEKGKDVELRCDPISGHTALYWYRQSLGQGLEFLIYFQGNSAPDKSGLPSDRFSAERTGGSVSTLTIQRTQQEDSAVYLCASRGGSSYNEQFFGPGTRLTVL.

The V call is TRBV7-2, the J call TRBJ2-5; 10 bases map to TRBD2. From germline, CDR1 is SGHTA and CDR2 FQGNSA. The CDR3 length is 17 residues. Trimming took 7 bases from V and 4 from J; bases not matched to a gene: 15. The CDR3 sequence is CASTPFSGSGGAETQYF. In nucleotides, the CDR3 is TGTGCCAGCACGCCTTTTTCAGGGAGCGGGGGGGCAGAGACCCAGTACTTC.

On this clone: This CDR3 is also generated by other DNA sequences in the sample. The CDR3 is CASSLQGGQPQHF. The CDR3 nucleotides are TGTGCCAGCAGCTTGCAGGGCGGTCAGCCCCAGCATTTT. This chain connects TRBV7-9 to TRBJ1-5; D perhaps matches TRBD1 (5 bases). In germline, CDR1 is SEHNR, CDR2 FQNEAQ (reference sequence). V was cut by 3 bases and J by 6 bases, with 9 bases left in between. The CDR3 is made up of 13 amino acids.

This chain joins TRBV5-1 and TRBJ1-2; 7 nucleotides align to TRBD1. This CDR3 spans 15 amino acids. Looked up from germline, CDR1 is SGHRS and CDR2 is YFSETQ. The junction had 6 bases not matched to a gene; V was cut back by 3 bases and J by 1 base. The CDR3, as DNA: TGCGCCAGCAGCTACGGGACAGCCAGTAACTATGGCTACACCTTC. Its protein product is CASSYGTASNYGYTF. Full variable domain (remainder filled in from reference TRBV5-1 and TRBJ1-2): KAGVTQTPRYLIKTRGQQVTLSCSPISGHRSVSWYQQTPGQGLQFLFEYFSETQRNKGNFPGRFSGRQFSNSRSEMNVSTLELGDSALYLCASSYGTASNYGYTFGSGTRLTVV.

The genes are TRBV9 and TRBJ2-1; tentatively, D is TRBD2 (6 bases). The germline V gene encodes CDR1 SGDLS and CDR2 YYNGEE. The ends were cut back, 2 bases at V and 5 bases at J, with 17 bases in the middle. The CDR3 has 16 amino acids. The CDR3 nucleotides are TGTGCCAGCAGCGTTGGGGACTCACTCCGAAACAATGAGCAGTTCTTC. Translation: CASSVGDSLRNNEQFF.

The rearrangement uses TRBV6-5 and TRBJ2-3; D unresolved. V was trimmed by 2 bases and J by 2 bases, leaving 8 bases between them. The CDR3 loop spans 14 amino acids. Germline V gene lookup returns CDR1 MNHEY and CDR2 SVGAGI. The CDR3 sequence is CASSYRTPTDTQYF. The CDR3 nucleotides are TGTGCCAGCAGTTACCGTACACCCACAGATACGCAGTATTTT.

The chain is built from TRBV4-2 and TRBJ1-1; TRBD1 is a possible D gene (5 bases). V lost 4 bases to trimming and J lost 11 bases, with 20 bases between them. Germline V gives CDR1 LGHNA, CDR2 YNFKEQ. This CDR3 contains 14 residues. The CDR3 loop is CASSPSPDAGVAFF. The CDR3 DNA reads TGTGCCAGCAGCCCCTCCCCGGACGCGGGGGTGGCTTTCTTT.